A selection of T cell receptor beta chains follows, all from one sample in a study of post-analysis software for immune sequencing data. TCRdb passed the PCR reads through MiXCR, listing each CDR3 protein once. The table shows 150,000 to 200,000 distinct CDR3 sequences, with approximately 35% occurring only once. Sequenced here: blood, sampled after autologous hematopoietic stem cell transplantation. The receptors come from a girl between 10 and 17 years old with multiple sclerosis. The CDR3 runs from the conserved cysteine through the conserved F or W. Each record gives: V gene, D gene, clone size, J gene, CDR3 protein, CDR3 DNA. D genes are given only for firm matches. The size field is filled for only some rows; it gives once, few, many or a size class.

V: TRBV15; D: -; size: -; J: TRBJ1-2; CDR3: CATSRAGLNYGYTF; DNA: TGTGCCACCAGCCGGGCAGGGTTAAACTATGGCTACACCTTC
V: TRBV20-1; D: -; size: -; J: TRBJ2-1; CDR3: CSAESRGNEQFF; DNA: TGCAGTGCCGAATCGCGTGGAAATGAGCAGTTCTTC
V: TRBV21-1; D: -; size: -; J: TRBJ1-4; CDR3: CASSHDGTTNEKLFF; DNA: TGTGCCAGCAGCCATGACGGGACAACTAATGAAAAACTGTTTTTT
V: TRBV6-5; D: -; size: many; J: TRBJ1-4; CDR3: CASKGGGEKLFF; DNA: TGTGCCAGCAAGGGCGGCGGTGAAAAACTGTTTTTT
V: TRBV7-9; D: -; size: -; J: TRBJ2-5; CDR3: CASSFGGRETQYF; DNA: TGTGCCAGCAGCTTCGGCGGAAGAGAGACCCAGTACTTC
V: TRBV6-2/TRBV6-3; D: TRBD2; size: few; J: TRBJ2-3; CDR3: CASSYSSGSGTDAQYF; DNA: TGTGCCAGCAGTTACTCGAGCGGGAGTGGCACAGATGCGCAGTATTTT
V: TRBV12-3/TRBV12-4; D: TRBD1; size: -; J: TRBJ2-7; CDR3: CASSLRQGRHEQYF; DNA: TGTGCCAGCAGTCTCCGACAGGGGCGTCACGAGCAGTACTTC
V: TRBV30; D: -; size: -; J: TRBJ1-2; CDR3: CAWRVGGEDGYTF; DNA: TGTGCCTGGAGGGTAGGAGGGGAGGACGGCTACACCTTC
V: TRBV6-5; D: -; size: once; J: TRBJ2-1; CDR3: CASSYGGTSYNEQFF; DNA: TGTGCCAGCAGTTACGGGGGGACTTCCTACAATGAGCAGTTCTTC
V: TRBV2; D: TRBD2; size: -; J: TRBJ2-1; CDR3: CASRPTSGSYNEQFF; DNA: TGTGCCAGCAGGCCTACTAGCGGGAGCTACAATGAGCAGTTCTTC
V: TRBV29-1; D: -; size: few; J: TRBJ2-7; CDR3: CSAMVYGTYEQYF; DNA: TGCAGCGCCATGGTTTATGGCACCTACGAGCAGTACTTC
V: TRBV24-1; D: TRBD1; size: -; J: TRBJ2-1; CDR3: CATSPRTGLYNEQFF; DNA: TGTGCCACCAGCCCAAGGACAGGGTTATACAATGAGCAGTTCTTC
V: TRBV7-2; D: TRBD2; size: once; J: TRBJ2-3; CDR3: CASSLKASGGASTDTQYF; DNA: TGTGCCAGCAGCTTAAAGGCTAGCGGGGGAGCTAGCACAGATACGCAGTATTTT
V: TRBV4-2; D: -; size: -; J: TRBJ2-7; CDR3: CASSQDLVVTEQYF; DNA: TGTGCCAGCAGCCAAGATCTGGTAGTAACCGAGCAGTACTTC
V: TRBV7-2; D: -; size: few; J: TRBJ2-3; CDR3: CASSRDTNTQYF; DNA: TGTGCCAGCAGCCGGGACACCAATACGCAGTATTTT
V: TRBV6-1; D: -; size: few; J: TRBJ2-7; CDR3: CASSADRIYEQYF; DNA: TGTGCCAGCAGCGCCGACAGGATCTACGAGCAGTACTTC
V: TRBV6-5; D: -; size: few; J: TRBJ2-7; CDR3: CASSWGQEQYF; DNA: TGTGCCAGCAGTTGGGGACAAGAGCAGTACTTC
V: TRBV29-1; D: -; size: -; J: TRBJ2-6; CDR3: CSVQAGANVLTF; DNA: TGCAGCGTACAAGCTGGGGCCAACGTCCTGACTTTC
V: TRBV7-8; D: -; size: -; J: TRBJ1-5; CDR3: CASSLVPSQGQPQHF; DNA: TGTGCCAGCAGCTTAGTCCCCAGCCAGGGTCAGCCCCAGCATTTT
V: TRBV7-9; D: TRBD2; size: -; J: TRBJ2-1; CDR3: CASSLSGASFSYNEQFF; DNA: TGTGCCAGCAGCTTAAGCGGGGCCTCGTTCTCCTACAATGAGCAGTTCTTC
V: TRBV7-8; D: TRBD2; size: few; J: TRBJ2-7; CDR3: CASSTPTSGSSNEQYF; DNA: TGTGCCAGCAGCACTCCAACTAGCGGGAGTAGTAACGAGCAGTACTTC
V: TRBV13; D: -; size: -; J: TRBJ2-5; CDR3: CASSPGGETQYF; DNA: TGTGCCAGCAGCCCAGGAGGAGAGACCCAGTACTTC
V: TRBV6-5; D: TRBD2; size: -; J: TRBJ2-7; CDR3: CASSGSGGFSYEQYF; DNA: TGTGCCAGCAGTGGTAGCGGGGGGTTTTCCTACGAGCAGTACTTC
V: TRBV20-1; D: TRBD1; size: -; J: TRBJ2-5; CDR3: CSARDYRGDQETQYF; DNA: TGCAGTGCTAGAGATTACAGGGGTGACCAAGAGACCCAGTACTTC
V: TRBV7-6; D: -; size: few; J: TRBJ2-3; CDR3: CASSPQPYTDTQYF; DNA: TGTGCCAGCAGCCCCCAACCCTACACAGATACGCAGTATTTT
V: TRBV2; D: -; size: -; J: TRBJ2-5; CDR3: CASSVGSGNVETRYF; DNA: -